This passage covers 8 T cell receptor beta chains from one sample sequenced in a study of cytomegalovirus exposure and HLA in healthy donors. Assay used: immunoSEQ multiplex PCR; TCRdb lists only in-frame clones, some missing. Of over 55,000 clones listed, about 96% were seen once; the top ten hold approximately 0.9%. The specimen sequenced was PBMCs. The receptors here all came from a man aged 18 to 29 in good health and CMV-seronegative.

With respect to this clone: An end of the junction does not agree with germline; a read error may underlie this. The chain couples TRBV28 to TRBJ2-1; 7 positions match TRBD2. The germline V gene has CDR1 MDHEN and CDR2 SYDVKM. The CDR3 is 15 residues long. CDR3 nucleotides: TGTACCAGCACCCGGGGGGTAGCGGGTGCCCGGGGACAGTTCTTC. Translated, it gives CTSTRGVAGARGQFF. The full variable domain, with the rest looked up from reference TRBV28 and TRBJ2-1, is DVKVTQSSRYLVKRTGEKVFLECVQDMDHENMFWYRQDPGLGLRLIYFSYDVKMKEKGDIPEGYSVSREKKERFSLILESASTNQTSMYLCTSTRGVAGARGQFFGPGTRLTVL.

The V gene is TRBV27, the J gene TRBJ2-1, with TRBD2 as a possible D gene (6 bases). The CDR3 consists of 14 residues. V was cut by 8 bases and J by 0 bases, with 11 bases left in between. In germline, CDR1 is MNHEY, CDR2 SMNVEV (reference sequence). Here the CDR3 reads CASRAGSSYNEQFF. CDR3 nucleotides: TGTGCCAGCCGAGCCGGGAGCTCCTACAATGAGCAGTTCTTC.

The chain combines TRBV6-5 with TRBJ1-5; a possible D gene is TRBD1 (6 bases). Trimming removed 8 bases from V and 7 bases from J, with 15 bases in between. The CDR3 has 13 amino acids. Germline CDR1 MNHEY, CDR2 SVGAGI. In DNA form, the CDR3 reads TGTGCCAGCGCCAGGACAGCATTCCAGCCCCAGCATTTT. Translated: CASARTAFQPQHF.

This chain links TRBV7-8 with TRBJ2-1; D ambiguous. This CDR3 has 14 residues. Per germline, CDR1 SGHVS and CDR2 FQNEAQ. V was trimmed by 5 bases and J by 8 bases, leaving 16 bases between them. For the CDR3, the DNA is TGTGCCAGCAGCCCTGAGACTGGTGGAGATGAGCAGTTCTTC. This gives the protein CASSPETGGDEQFF.

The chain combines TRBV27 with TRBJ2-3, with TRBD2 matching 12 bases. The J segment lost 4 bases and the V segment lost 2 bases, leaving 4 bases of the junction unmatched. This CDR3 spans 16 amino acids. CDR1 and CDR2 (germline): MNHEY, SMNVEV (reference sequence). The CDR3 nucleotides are TGTGCCAGCAGTTTAGGGCTAGCGGGAGGGGCAGATACGCAGTATTTT. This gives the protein CASSLGLAGGADTQYF.

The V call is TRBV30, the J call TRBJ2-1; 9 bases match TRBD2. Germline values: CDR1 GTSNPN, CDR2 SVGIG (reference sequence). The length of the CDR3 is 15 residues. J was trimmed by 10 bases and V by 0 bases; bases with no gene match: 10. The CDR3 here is CAWSVGLAGRREQFF. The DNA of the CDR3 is TGTGCCTGGAGTGTAGGCCTAGCGGGAAGACGAGAGCAGTTCTTC.

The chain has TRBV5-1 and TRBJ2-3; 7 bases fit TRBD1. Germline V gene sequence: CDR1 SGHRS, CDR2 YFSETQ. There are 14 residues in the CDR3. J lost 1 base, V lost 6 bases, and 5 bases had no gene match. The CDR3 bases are TGCGCCAGCAAACAGGGGCCTCGCACAGATACGCAGTATTTT. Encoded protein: CASKQGPRTDTQYF.

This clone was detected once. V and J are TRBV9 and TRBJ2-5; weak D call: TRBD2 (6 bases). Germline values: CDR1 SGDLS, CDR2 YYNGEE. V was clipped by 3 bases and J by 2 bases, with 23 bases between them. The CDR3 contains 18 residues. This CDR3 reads CASSGGGSWASVQETQYF. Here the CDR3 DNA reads TGTGCCAGCAGCGGGGGAGGCTCATGGGCTAGCGTTCAAGAGACCCAGTACTTC.